The T cell receptor (beta chain) under discussion was sequenced for a study of cytomegalovirus exposure and HLA in healthy donors. The PCR ran on 60 Vbeta and 13 Jbeta primers. The assay was immunoSEQ multiplex PCR, and TCRdb's table has in-frame clones only and misses some. The sample yields more than 95,000 clones, around 65% seen once. The germline V gene encodes CDR1 MGHRA and CDR2 YSYEKL. V lost 1 base to trimming and J lost 7 bases, with 20 bases between them. The CDR3 loop spans 17 amino acids. The chain employs TRBV4-1 and TRBJ1-5; tentative D call: TRBD1 (6 bases). This clonotype was obtained from a woman between 50 and 59 years old in good health and CMV-seronegative. Material: PBMCs. The DNA for the CDR3 is TGCGCCAGCAGCCAAGTCGGTTCGCAGGGGTTCGAGCAGCCCCAGCATTTT. Protein sequence: CASSQVGSQGFEQPQHF.